Sequencing of this T cell receptor (beta chain) was carried out in a study of cytomegalovirus exposure and HLA in healthy donors. Study-level results: Common viral pathogens seemed, in a later analysis, to connect with several of the most significant clusters. Some public TCRs appeared in many individuals, while most sequences were rare. V- and J-gene trimming of TCR beta was linked (in a later analysis) to a missense DCLRE1C variant.

CDR3 length: 14 amino acids. The germline V gene encodes CDR1 LNHDA and CDR2 SQIVND (reference sequence). Between the trimmed V and J ends, which lost 0 bases and 5 bases, there was a span of 10 bases. Comments on this clone: Its antigen is still unknown.

The PCR employed 60 Vbeta primers together with 13 Jbeta primers. Method: immunoSEQ multiplex PCR; TCRdb's copy keeps in-frame clones and lacks some. The sample records under 120,000 clones, around two thirds being singletons. The chain links TRBV19 to TRBJ1-1; D is perhaps TRBD1 (5 bases). Sequenced material: PBMCs. The sequence came from a man aged 25-45 years in good health and CMV-seropositive. CDR3 loop: CASSIDQGMTEAFF. DNA of the CDR3: TGTGCCAGTAGTATAGATCAGGGTATGACTGAAGCTTTCTTT.